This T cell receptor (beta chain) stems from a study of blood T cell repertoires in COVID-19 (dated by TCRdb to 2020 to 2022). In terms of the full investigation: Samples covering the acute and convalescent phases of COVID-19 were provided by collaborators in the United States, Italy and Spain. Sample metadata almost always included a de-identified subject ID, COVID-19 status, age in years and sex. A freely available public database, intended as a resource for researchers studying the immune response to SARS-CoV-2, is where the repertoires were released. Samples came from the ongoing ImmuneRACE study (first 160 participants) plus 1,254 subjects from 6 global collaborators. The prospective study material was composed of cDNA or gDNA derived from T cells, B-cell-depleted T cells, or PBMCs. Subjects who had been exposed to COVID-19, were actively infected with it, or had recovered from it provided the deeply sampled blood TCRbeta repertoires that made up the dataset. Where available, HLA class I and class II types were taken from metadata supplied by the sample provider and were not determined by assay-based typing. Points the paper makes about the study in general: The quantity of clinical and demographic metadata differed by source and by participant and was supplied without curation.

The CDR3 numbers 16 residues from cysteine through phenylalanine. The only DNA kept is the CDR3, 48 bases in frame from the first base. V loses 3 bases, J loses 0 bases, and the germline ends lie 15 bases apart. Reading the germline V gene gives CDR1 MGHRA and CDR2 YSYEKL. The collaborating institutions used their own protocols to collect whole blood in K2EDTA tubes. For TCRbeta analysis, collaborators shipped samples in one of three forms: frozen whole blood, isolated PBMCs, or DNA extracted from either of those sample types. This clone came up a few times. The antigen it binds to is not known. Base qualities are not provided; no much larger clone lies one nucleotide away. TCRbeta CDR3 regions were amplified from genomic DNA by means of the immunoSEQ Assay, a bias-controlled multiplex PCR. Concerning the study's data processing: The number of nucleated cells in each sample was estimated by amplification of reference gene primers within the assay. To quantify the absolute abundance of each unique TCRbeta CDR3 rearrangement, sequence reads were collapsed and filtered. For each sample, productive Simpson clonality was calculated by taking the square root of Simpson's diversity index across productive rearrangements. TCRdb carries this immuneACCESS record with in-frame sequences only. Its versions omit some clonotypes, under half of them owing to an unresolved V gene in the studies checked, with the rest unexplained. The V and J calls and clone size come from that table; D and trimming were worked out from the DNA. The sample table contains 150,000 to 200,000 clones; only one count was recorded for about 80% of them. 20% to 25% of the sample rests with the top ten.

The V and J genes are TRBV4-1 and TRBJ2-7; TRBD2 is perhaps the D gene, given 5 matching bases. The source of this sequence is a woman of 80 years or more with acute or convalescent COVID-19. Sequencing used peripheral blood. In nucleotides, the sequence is TGCGCCAGCAGCCAGGGCCGCGGAGGAAGCTCCTACGAGCAGTACTTC. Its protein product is CASSQGRGGSSYEQYF.